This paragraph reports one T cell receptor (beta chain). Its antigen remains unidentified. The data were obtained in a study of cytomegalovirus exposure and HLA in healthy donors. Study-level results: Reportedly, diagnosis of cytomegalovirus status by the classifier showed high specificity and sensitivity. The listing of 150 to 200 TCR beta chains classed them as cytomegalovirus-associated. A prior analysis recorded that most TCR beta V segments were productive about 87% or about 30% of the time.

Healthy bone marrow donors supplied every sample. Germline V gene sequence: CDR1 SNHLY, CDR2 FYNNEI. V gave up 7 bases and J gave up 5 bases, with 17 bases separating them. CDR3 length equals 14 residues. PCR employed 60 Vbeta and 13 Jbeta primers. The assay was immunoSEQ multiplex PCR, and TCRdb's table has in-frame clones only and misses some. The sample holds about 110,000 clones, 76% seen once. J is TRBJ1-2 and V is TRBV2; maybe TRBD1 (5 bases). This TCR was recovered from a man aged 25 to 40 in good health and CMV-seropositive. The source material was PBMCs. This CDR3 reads CASTLLRVGYGYTF. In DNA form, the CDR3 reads TGTGCCAGCACCCTCCTCAGGGTAGGGTATGGCTACACCTTC.